These 18 T cell receptor beta chains were all obtained from the same sample, sequenced in a study of blood T cell repertoires in COVID-19. The table came from immunoSEQ multiplex PCR; TCRdb's copy has only in-frame clones and leaves some out. The sample lists a few hundred thousand clones, about 91% occurring once. What was sequenced was peripheral blood. The receptor set was obtained from a man older than 75 with acute or convalescent COVID-19.

This chain joins TRBV9 and TRBJ2-3, with 8 bases fitting TRBD2. The CDR3 contains 18 residues. The J segment lost 5 bases and the V segment lost 0 bases, leaving 14 bases of the junction unmatched. Germline V gene data show CDR1 as SGDLS and CDR2 as YYNGEE. In nucleotides, the CDR3 is TGTGCCAGCAGCGTAGGTAGCCGGACTAGCCTAACGGGAGATACGCAGTATTTT. Translation gives CASSVGSRTSLTGDTQYF.

The gene calls are TRBV19 and TRBJ1-1, with D hard to call. CDR3 length: 14 residues. Germline CDR1 is LNHDA and CDR2 is SQIVND (reference sequence). V gave up 1 base and J gave up 4 bases, with 10 bases separating them. CDR3 loop: CASSIVRGGTEAFF. Written as DNA, the CDR3 is TGTGCCAGTAGTATAGTTCGGGGTGGCACTGAAGCTTTCTTT.

The chain joins TRBV6-2 or TRBV6-3 to TRBJ2-7; 10 nucleotides line up with TRBD1. This CDR3 is 15 amino acids long. Germline CDR1 and CDR2: MNHEY and SVGEGT. V lost 5 bases and J lost 3; bases outside the gene matches: 7. The CDR3 nucleotides read TGTGCCAGCAGTCGCCCAGACAGGGGGCTCTACGAGCAGTACTTC. Translation gives CASSRPDRGLYEQYF.

This clone was seen once. This chain connects TRBV19 to TRBJ1-2, with 11 bases matching TRBD1. Germline CDR1 reads LNHDA; CDR2 reads SQIVND (reference sequence). V lost 4 bases to trimming and J lost 5 bases; unmatched junction nucleotides: 3. The CDR3 totals 14 residues. The CDR3 bases are TGTGCCAGTAGTAGGACAGGGGGCAGGTATGGCTACACCTTC. It specifies CASSRTGGRYGYTF.

V gene TRBV6-4 combines with J gene TRBJ2-6; 8 nucleotides agree with TRBD1. Trimming at V came to 6 bases and at J to 1 base, leaving 14 bases not matched to a gene. Germline V CDR1 and CDR2: MRHNA, SNTAGT. The CDR3 totals 19 residues. This CDR3 is CASRYGQGNSESGANVLTF. Written as DNA, the CDR3 is TGTGCCAGCAGATATGGACAGGGAAATTCAGAATCTGGGGCCAACGTCCTGACTTTC.

This clone was recorded once. The rearrangement links TRBV27 to TRBJ1-1; TRBD1 is a possible D gene (6 bases). CDR1 is MNHEY, CDR2 SMNVEV, per germline (reference sequence). The V end lost 6 bases, the J end lost 3 bases, and 17 bases lay between the germline ends. The CDR3 is 15 residues long. The DNA for the CDR3 is TGTGCCAGCAGCAGCAGGGTCAAGGGGGACACTGAAGCTTTCTTT. Residues: CASSSRVKGDTEAFF.

The chain combines TRBV2 with TRBJ1-4; TRBD1 matches at 8 bases. The germline V gene encodes CDR1 SNHLY and CDR2 FYNNEI. Trimming removed 7 bases from V and 3 bases from J; junction bases left unmatched: 7. The CDR3 has 15 residues. DNA for the CDR3: TGTGCCAGCATGGCTGACAGGGGCCCTAATGAAAAACTGTTTTTT. It is translated as CASMADRGPNEKLFF.

The V and J genes are TRBV5-1 and TRBJ1-2; the D gene is possibly TRBD1 (5 bases). The CDR3 has 11 residues. Germline V CDR1 and CDR2: SGHRS, YFSETQ. The V end lost 5 bases, the J end lost 4 bases, and 6 bases lay between the germline ends. CDR3 sequence: CASRDSYGYTF. CDR3 sequence (DNA): TGCGCCAGCAGAGACAGCTATGGCTACACCTTC.

The chain is built from TRBV7-6 and TRBJ2-3, with 13 bases matching TRBD2. CDR3 length: 17 amino acids. Germline V gene sequence: CDR1 SGHVS, CDR2 FNYEAQ. Trimming cost V 5 bases and J 4 bases; bases outside gene matches: 9. The CDR3 protein is CASSQRRLAGGPDTQYF. CDR3 coding DNA: TGTGCCAGCAGCCAAAGAAGACTAGCGGGGGGTCCAGATACGCAGTATTTT.

The V call is TRBV19, the J call TRBJ2-7; 13 nucleotides align to TRBD2. This CDR3 contains 16 residues. The germline V gene has CDR1 LNHDA and CDR2 SQIVND (reference sequence). The J segment lost 0 bases and the V segment lost 5 bases, leaving 4 bases of the junction unmatched. The CDR3 DNA is TGTGCCAGTAGTCAAGGACTAGCGGGGGACTCCTACGAGCAGTACTTC. Protein: CASSQGLAGDSYEQYF.

This chain uses TRBV7-2 with TRBJ2-1; D is unclear. Germline values: CDR1 SGHTA, CDR2 FQGNSA. V was clipped by 1 base and J by 10 bases, with 17 bases between them. This CDR3 is built from 15 residues. CDR3 in DNA: TGTGCCAGCAGCTTAGGGGCCCCCTTGGGCCCAGAGCAGTTCTTC. Protein product: CASSLGAPLGPEQFF.

The rearrangement links TRBV6-2 or TRBV6-3 to TRBJ1-1, with 8 nucleotides matching TRBD1. This CDR3 region has 15 residues. Trimming cost V 4 bases and J 0 bases; bases outside gene matches: 4. The germline V gene has CDR1 MNHEY and CDR2 SVGEGT. The CDR3 reads CASSFRGLMNTEAFF. CDR3 sequence (DNA): TGTGCCAGCAGTTTCAGGGGGCTCATGAACACTGAAGCTTTCTTT.

The chain links TRBV11-2 to TRBJ2-5; TRBD2 matches at 12 bases. From germline, CDR1 is SGHAT and CDR2 FQNNGV. V dropped 2 bases and J dropped 2; count of bases not matched to a gene: 9. The CDR3 spans 18 residues. In DNA form, the CDR3 reads TGTGCCAGCAGCTTATATTATCTAGCGGGAGGGCTGCAAGAGACCCAGTACTTC. Residues: CASSLYYLAGGLQETQYF.

This chain uses TRBV29-1 with TRBJ2-1, with 10 bases that match TRBD1. This CDR3 region has 14 residues. Germline CDR1 SQVTM, CDR2 ANQGSEA. V gave up 3 bases and J gave up 9 bases; unmatched junction bases: 8. CDR3 loop: CSVETTGGLGEQFF. CDR3 DNA sequence: TGCAGCGTTGAGACGACAGGGGGCCTGGGTGAGCAGTTCTTC.

The genes are TRBV3-1 (or the pseudogene TRBV3-2) and TRBJ2-5; 12 bases fit TRBD2. CDR3 length equals 14 residues. Trimming removed 4 bases from V and 6 bases from J; junction bases left unmatched: 3. Germline lookup yields CDR1 LGHDT and CDR2 YNNKEL (reference sequence). The CDR3 DNA reads as TGTGCCAGCAGCCTTCGGACTAGCGGGAAGACCCAGTACTTC. It encodes CASSLRTSGKTQYF.

The rearrangement links TRBV27 to TRBJ1-1; the D gene is possibly TRBD1 (5 bases). The germline V gene encodes CDR1 MNHEY and CDR2 SMNVEV (reference sequence). The V and J ends lost 2 bases and 1 base respectively, with 17 bases between them. This CDR3 has 17 amino acids. This chain's CDR3 is CASSLGAGQTGNTEAFF. The CDR3 region has the DNA TGTGCCAGCAGTTTAGGGGCAGGCCAAACGGGGAACACTGAAGCTTTCTTT.

The chain is built from TRBV5-1 and TRBJ1-5; a weak D match, TRBD1 (6 bases). The CDR3 is made up of 16 amino acids. The germline V and J ends were trimmed by 0 bases and 0 bases, with 10 bases remaining between them. CDR1 and CDR2 (germline): SGHRS, YFSETQ. In nucleotides, the CDR3 is TGCGCCAGCAGCTTGGGGGACAATAATAGCAATCAGCCCCAGCATTTT. This gives the protein CASSLGDNNSNQPQHF.

The rearrangement joins TRBV28 to TRBJ2-7; D unclear. The CDR3 is 13 residues long. V was clipped by 4 bases and J by 2 bases, with 9 bases between them. Per germline, CDR1 MDHEN and CDR2 SYDVKM. CDR3 bases: TGTGCCAGCAGTTCCGGGTTTGCCTACGAGCAGTACTTC. Protein sequence: CASSSGFAYEQYF.